This T cell receptor beta chain was sequenced during a study of blood T cell repertoires in COVID-19. Participants' reported clinical history set cohort assignment. In the authors' workflow: Amplification from reference gene primers served as the basis for estimated nucleated cell counts. Sequencing was performed with immunoSEQ multiplex PCR; in TCRdb, only in-frame clones are kept and a portion is missing. V and J calls and clone size follow that table, whereas D and trimming were derived from the DNA. The table records around 58,000 clones, approximately 80% of them present only once. The germline V gene has CDR1 DFQATT and CDR2 SNEGSKA (reference sequence). V lost 3 bases and J lost 8; bases outside the gene matches: 18. The CDR3 covers 18 residues.

The specimen was PBMCs or T cells enriched from blood (not recorded which). V and J are TRBV20-1 and TRBJ2-1; 11 nucleotides align to TRBD2. This receptor was obtained from a woman between 35 and 50 years old with acute COVID-19. The CDR3 protein is CSASEASGGPVMVDEQFF. The CDR3 DNA is TGCAGTGCTAGTGAGGCTAGCGGGGGGCCAGTAATGGTCGATGAGCAGTTCTTC.